The 14 T cell receptor beta chains presented below share a single source sample, sequenced in a study of beta chain features in type 1 diabetes (dated by TCRdb to 2016 to 2019). Library generation was performed with the immunoSEQ multiplex PCR assay. All of the isolated RNA was reverse transcribed with the High Capacity cDNA Reverse Transcription Kit, so expressed TCRB transcripts were sequenced. TCRdb holds this immuneACCESS table with in-frame rearrangements only. Some clones are missing; in checked studies, unresolved V genes explain under half, and the rest has no known cause. The sample yields hundreds of thousands of clones; 15% to 18% were counted once. The ten largest account for about 0.086% of the sample. The sample comprised naive CD4+ T cells from blood. Interpreted using the paper, the cell subset or site label stands for: true naive CD4+ T cells. The receptors stem from a man aged 18-30 years in good health.

The chain combines TRBV7-9 with TRBJ1-1; no clear D gene. V lost 1 base, J lost 5 bases, and 14 bases lay in between. This CDR3 is built from 15 residues. Per the germline V gene, CDR1 is SEHNR and CDR2 is FQNEAQ (reference sequence). The CDR3 region is CASSLEQSRKTEAFF. CDR3 DNA sequence: TGTGCCAGCAGCTTAGAGCAGAGCCGAAAGACTGAAGCTTTCTTT.

This clone was observed a handful of times. This sequence joins TRBV7-9 and TRBJ1-2, with a weak D call TRBD1 (5 bases). This CDR3 contains 13 residues. Between the trimmed V and J ends, which lost 6 bases and 4 bases, there was a span of 12 bases. Per the germline V gene, CDR1 is SEHNR and CDR2 is FQNEAQ (reference sequence). This CDR3 reads CASSSDSSYGYTF. In DNA, the CDR3 is TGTGCCAGCAGTTCCGACAGTTCCTATGGCTACACCTTC.

This clone came up a few times. The rearrangement joins TRBV7-2 to TRBJ2-3, with D possibly matching TRBD2 (6 bases). The V gene lost 1 base and the J gene lost 11 bases, with 13 bases spanning the gap. The CDR3 extends over 13 amino acids. The V gene's germline CDR1 is SGHTA and CDR2 FQGNSA. CDR3 in amino acids: CASSLGRGRKQYF. The CDR3 nucleotides are TGTGCCAGCAGCTTAGGGAGGGGACGGAAGCAGTATTTT.

This chain links TRBV28 with TRBJ2-5, with D maybe TRBD2 (6 bases). Trimming shortened V by 4 bases and J by 7 bases, and 28 bases separated the two germline ends. Germline CDR1 and CDR2: MDHEN and SYDVKM. The CDR3 spans 18 residues. Here the CDR3 reads CASSSPSPGGSGRLTQYF. CDR3 in DNA: TGTGCCAGCAGTTCCCCCTCACCTGGAGGGTCCGGGAGATTGACCCAGTACTTC.

This clone appeared a few times. This sequence joins TRBV7-6 and TRBJ2-7; 13 nucleotides align to TRBD2. The CDR3 runs 16 residues. The germline V gene has CDR1 SGHVS and CDR2 FNYEAQ. V lost 4 bases to trimming and J lost 2 bases; unmatched junction nucleotides: 5. The CDR3: CASSSRLAGGPYEQYF. The CDR3 nucleotides read TGTGCCAGCAGCTCTCGACTAGCGGGGGGCCCCTACGAGCAGTACTTC.

The gene calls are TRBV29-1 and TRBJ1-4; TRBD1 matches at 10 bases. This CDR3 region has 13 residues. Trimming took 7 bases from V and 15 from J; bases not matched to a gene: 14. CDR1 is SQVTM and CDR2 is ANQGSEA in the germline V gene. The CDR3 DNA reads TGCAGCGCCCGGGACAGGGGCCTACGGGGGGTGTTTTTT. As protein: CSARDRGLRGVFF.

This chain joins TRBV18 and TRBJ2-3; D perhaps matches TRBD2 (5 bases). The germline CDR1 and CDR2 sequences are KGHSH and LQKENI. The CDR3 has 14 amino acids. V lost 5 bases and J lost 2, with 11 bases in between. The CDR3 sequence is CASSTTGTTDTQYF. CDR3 nucleotides: TGTGCCAGCTCAACCACGGGAACCACAGATACGCAGTATTTT.

On this clone itself: Since a much larger clone is just one base distant, this may be a read error. The rearrangement links TRBV7-9 to TRBJ2-5; D perhaps matches TRBD1 (5 bases). CDR3 length: 11 residues. The germline CDR1 and CDR2 sequences are SEHNR and FQNEAQ (reference sequence). Trimming pared 4 bases from V and 5 bases from J, leaving 5 bases between. The CDR3 DNA follows: TGTGCCAGCAGCTCAGGGGAGACCCAGTACTTC. Translated, it gives CASSSGETQYF.

This clone was observed a few times. This chain links TRBV6-5 with TRBJ2-3; 7 bases fit TRBD2. After removal of 1 base from V and 2 bases from J, the junction contained 6 bases not matched to a gene. CDR1 and CDR2 from the germline V gene are MNHEY and SVGAGI. CDR3 size: 16 residues. CDR3 nucleotides: TGTGCCAGCAGTTACTGGGCTAGCGGACCCACAGATACGCAGTATTTT. Protein sequence: CASSYWASGPTDTQYF.

The chain employs TRBV19 and TRBJ2-2; D may be TRBD1 or TRBD2 (5 bases each). CDR1 LNHDA and CDR2 SQIVND come from the germline V gene (reference sequence). The CDR3 has 16 amino acids. V shed 7 bases and J shed 3 bases, with 18 bases lying between them. The CDR3 nucleotides read TGTGCCAGTACCTTATCCCCGGGGCGCGACACCGGGGAGCTGTTTTTT. This encodes CASTLSPGRDTGELFF.

This clone was seen a handful of times. The CDR3 DNA reads as TGTGCCAGCGGAAACACCGGGGAGCTGTTTTTT. This sequence encodes CASGNTGELFF. V and J are TRBV6-4 and TRBJ2-2; unclear D gene. Germline V gene sequence: CDR1 MRHNA, CDR2 SNTAGT. This CDR3 has 11 residues. With 8 bases removed from V and 2 bases from J, the gap between germline ends came to 3 bases.

This sequence joins TRBV6-1 and TRBJ2-7, with 12 bases aligning to TRBD2. CDR1 and CDR2 (germline): MNHNS, SASEGT. Trimming cost V 4 bases and J 3 bases; bases outside gene matches: 16. The CDR3 runs 19 residues. The CDR3 nucleotides read TGTGCCAGCAGTGGGTTCCTTGGGGCCGGACTAGCGGGGAGCTACGAGCAGTACTTC. Amino acid sequence: CASSGFLGAGLAGSYEQYF.

The chain combines TRBV27 with TRBJ2-5; tentatively, D is TRBD2 (5 bases). Germline lookup yields CDR1 MNHEY and CDR2 SMNVEV (reference sequence). Trimming stripped 1 base from V and 5 bases from J, with 14 bases between. This CDR3 is built from 15 residues. The CDR3 loop is CASSLFADRRETQYF. In DNA form, the CDR3 reads TGTGCCAGCAGTTTATTTGCGGACCGGAGGGAGACCCAGTACTTC.

This clone was counted between two and nine times. This chain links TRBV6-5 with TRBJ1-2, with a possible D match to TRBD1 (6 bases). The CDR3 is 15 amino acids. V lost 6 bases and J lost 2, with 16 bases in between. Germline loops: CDR1 MNHEY, CDR2 SVGAGI. CDR3 DNA: TGTGCCAGCAGCTCGCCCAGGGGATCAAACTATGGCTACACCTTC. Protein: CASSSPRGSNYGYTF.